Shown below are 12 T cell receptor beta chains from a single sample sequenced in a study of blood T cells in healthy people across ages. Through a sample-barcoded 5' primer and a J-beta primer mix, a second PCR was run for roughly 6 to 11 cycles. TCRdb passed the 5' RACE reads through MiXCR, listing each CDR3 protein once. Counted here are just over 800,000 distinct CDR3 sequences, around 68% occurring once; the ten biggest clones make up 25% to 30%. The sequencing input was blood. The receptors come from a man aged 25 to 40 in good health.

The J gene is TRBJ1-2, the V gene TRBV29-1, with TRBD1 matching over 7 bases. CDR3 length equals 14 residues. V lost 3 bases and J lost 8; bases outside the gene matches: 12. The V gene's germline CDR1 is SQVTM and CDR2 ANQGSEA. The CDR3 DNA reads TGCAGCGTTGAGAAGACAGGGATAGAGGCCGGCTACACCTTC. It translates to CSVEKTGIEAGYTF.

This clonotype was counted a few times. The rearrangement uses TRBV5-5 and TRBJ1-5, with D unresolved. Germline V lookup: CDR1 SGHKS, CDR2 YYEKEE (reference sequence). Trimming shortened V by 1 base and J by 0 bases, and 2 bases separated the two germline ends. The CDR3 totals 13 residues. This chain's CDR3 is CASSLHSNQPQHF. The CDR3 DNA follows: TGTGCCAGCAGCTTGCATAGCAATCAGCCCCAGCATTTT.

The chain recombines TRBV7-2 with TRBJ2-2; TRBD1 might be the D (5 bases). In germline, CDR1 is SGHTA, CDR2 FQGNSA. The germline V and J ends were trimmed by 4 bases and 8 bases, with 14 bases remaining between them. The CDR3 extends over 14 amino acids. Written as DNA, the CDR3 is TGTGCCAGCAGCTACGGACAACGGACGGGGGAGCTGTTTTTT. Its protein is CASSYGQRTGELFF.

This clonotype showed up many times. The V gene is TRBV27, the J gene TRBJ2-1, with a tentative D call TRBD2 (5 bases). Germline-derived CDR1 and CDR2 are MNHEY and SMNVEV (reference sequence). Between the trimmed V and J ends, which lost 5 bases and 7 bases, there was a span of 12 bases. The CDR3 spans 13 residues. CDR3 bases: TGTGCCAGCAGTCCAGAGCGGTCTAATGAGCAGTTCTTC. This gives the protein CASSPERSNEQFF.

The V gene is TRBV12-3 or TRBV12-4, the J gene TRBJ1-2, with D unresolved. The length of the CDR3 is 13 residues. V lost 4 bases, J lost 4 bases, and 10 bases lay in between. The CDR3 here is CASSYRSPYGYTF. The CDR3 DNA reads as TGTGCCAGCAGTTATCGGTCGCCCTATGGCTACACCTTC.

The V gene is TRBV3-1, the J gene TRBJ1-1, with D uncertain. Between the trimmed V and J ends, which lost 1 base and 2 bases, there was a span of 8 bases. The CDR3 runs 14 residues. Germline loops: CDR1 LGHDT, CDR2 YNNKEL (reference sequence). The CDR3 is CASSQGRRNTEAFF. The CDR3 region has the DNA TGTGCCAGCAGCCAAGGGCGCAGAAACACTGAAGCTTTCTTT.

The chain employs TRBV28 and TRBJ2-1; TRBD2 matches 10 bases. In germline, CDR1 is MDHEN, CDR2 SYDVKM. After removal of 5 bases from V and 0 bases from J, the junction contained 7 bases not matched to a gene. This CDR3 has 17 amino acids. The CDR3 DNA follows: TGTGCCAGCAGTCCACTCCCTAGCGGGAGCTCCTACAATGAGCAGTTCTTC. Protein product: CASSPLPSGSSYNEQFF.

This clonotype appeared a few times. The chain's CDR3 is CASRAGGNTEAFF. CDR3 bases: TGTGCCAGCCGGGCGGGGGGGAACACTGAAGCTTTCTTT. The V and J genes are TRBV18 and TRBJ1-1; tentatively, D is TRBD1 (5 bases). The CDR3 spans 13 residues. V was clipped by 8 bases and J by 1 base, with 11 bases between them. Germline CDR1 is KGHSH and CDR2 is LQKENI.

This clonotype was seen more than once but under ten times. The chain carries TRBV24-1 and TRBJ2-1; 12 bases line up with TRBD1. Germline V gene lookup returns CDR1 KGHDR and CDR2 SFDVKD. CDR3 length: 15 residues. Trimming took 9 bases from V and 7 from J; bases not matched to a gene: 9. CDR3 protein: CATGGQGAFKNEQFF. In DNA, the CDR3 is TGTGCCACCGGGGGACAGGGGGCGTTTAAGAATGAGCAGTTCTTC.

This clonotype has only a few counts. The chain carries TRBV4-3 and TRBJ2-1; D is ambiguous. Deletions cut 5 bases from V and 5 bases from J, with 13 bases between. The CDR3 has 14 amino acids. In germline, CDR1 is LGHNA, CDR2 YSLEER. Written as DNA, the CDR3 is TGCGCCAGCAGCTCACGGTGGACCGACAATGAGCAGTTCTTC. Amino acid sequence: CASSSRWTDNEQFF.

V is TRBV3-1 and J is TRBJ2-5; D unclear. Germline V CDR1 and CDR2: LGHDT, YNNKEL (reference sequence). The CDR3 has 12 residues. V lost 0 bases and J 11 bases, leaving 10 bases between the germline ends. CDR3 DNA: TGTGCCAGCAGCCAAGAGCCCCATGAGCAGTACTTC. This sequence encodes CASSQEPHEQYF.

The chain employs TRBV10-3 and TRBJ2-1, with D perhaps TRBD1 (5 bases). The V gene's germline CDR1 is ENHRY and CDR2 SYGVKD. Trimming left V 4 bases short and J 4 bases short, with 11 bases between. CDR3 length: 14 amino acids. In nucleotides, the CDR3 is TGTGCCATCAGTGTGGGGCAGGATTACAATGAGCAGTTCTTC. This translates into CAISVGQDYNEQFF.